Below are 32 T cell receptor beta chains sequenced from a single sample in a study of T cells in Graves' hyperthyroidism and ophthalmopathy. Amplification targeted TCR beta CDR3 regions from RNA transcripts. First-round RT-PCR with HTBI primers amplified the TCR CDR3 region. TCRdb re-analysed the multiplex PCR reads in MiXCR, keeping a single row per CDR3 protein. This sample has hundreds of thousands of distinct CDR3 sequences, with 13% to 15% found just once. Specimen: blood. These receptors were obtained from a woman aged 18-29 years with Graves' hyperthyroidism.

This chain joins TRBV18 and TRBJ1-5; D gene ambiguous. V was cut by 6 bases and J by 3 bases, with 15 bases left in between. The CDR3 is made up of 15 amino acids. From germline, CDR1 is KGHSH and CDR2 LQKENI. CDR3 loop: CASSAGARLNQPQHF. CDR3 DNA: TGTGCCAGCTCCGCGGGAGCCAGGCTCAATCAGCCCCAGCATTTT.

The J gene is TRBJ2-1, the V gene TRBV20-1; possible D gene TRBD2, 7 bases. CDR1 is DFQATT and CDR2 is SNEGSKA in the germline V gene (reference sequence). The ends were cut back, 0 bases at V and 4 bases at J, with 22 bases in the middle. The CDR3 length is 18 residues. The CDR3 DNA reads TGCAGTGCTAGAGATCCCATGGTAACGGGGGGCGGGTACAATGAGCAGTTCTTC. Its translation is CSARDPMVTGGGYNEQFF.

The CDR3 nucleotides read TGTGCCAGCAGCGAGAACTATGGACAGGGAGGCGAAAAACTGTTTTTT. Encoded protein: CASSENYGQGGEKLFF. The V and J genes are TRBV28 and TRBJ1-4; 8 nucleotides line up with TRBD1. The CDR3 runs to 16 residues. Germline CDR1 reads MDHEN; CDR2 reads SYDVKM. The V segment lost 6 bases and the J segment 8 bases; nucleotides outside the gene matches: 14.

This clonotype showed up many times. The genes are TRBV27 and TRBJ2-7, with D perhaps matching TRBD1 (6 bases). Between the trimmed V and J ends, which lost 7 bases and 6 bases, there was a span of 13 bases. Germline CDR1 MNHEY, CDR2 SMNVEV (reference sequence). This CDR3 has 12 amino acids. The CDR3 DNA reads TGTGCCAGCACCTCCCAGGGGCGCGAGCAGTACTTC. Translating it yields CASTSQGREQYF.

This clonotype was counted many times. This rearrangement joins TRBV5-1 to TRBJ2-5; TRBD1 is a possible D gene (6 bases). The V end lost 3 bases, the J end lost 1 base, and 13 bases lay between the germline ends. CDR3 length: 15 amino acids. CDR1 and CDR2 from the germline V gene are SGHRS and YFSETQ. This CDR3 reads CASSYFGQTQETQYF. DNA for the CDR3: TGCGCCAGCAGCTACTTTGGACAGACCCAAGAGACCCAGTACTTC.

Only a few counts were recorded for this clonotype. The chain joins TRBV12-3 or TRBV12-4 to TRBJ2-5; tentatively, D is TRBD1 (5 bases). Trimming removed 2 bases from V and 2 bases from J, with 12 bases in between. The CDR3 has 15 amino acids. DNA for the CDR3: TGTGCCAGCAGTTTATGGGGCCGGAATCAAGAGACCCAGTACTTC. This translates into CASSLWGRNQETQYF.

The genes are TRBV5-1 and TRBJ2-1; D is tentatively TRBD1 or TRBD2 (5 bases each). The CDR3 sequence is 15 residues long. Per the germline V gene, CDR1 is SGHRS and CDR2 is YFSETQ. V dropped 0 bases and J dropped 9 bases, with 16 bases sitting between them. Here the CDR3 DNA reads TGCGCCAGCAGCTTGGCCCGGGACCTGTCAGTTGAGCAGTTCTTC. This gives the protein CASSLARDLSVEQFF. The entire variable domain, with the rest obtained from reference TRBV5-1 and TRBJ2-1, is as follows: KAGVTQTPRYLIKTRGQQVTLSCSPISGHRSVSWYQQTPGQGLQFLFEYFSETQRNKGNFPGRFSGRQFSNSRSEMNVSTLELGDSALYLCASSLARDLSVEQFFGPGTRLTVL.

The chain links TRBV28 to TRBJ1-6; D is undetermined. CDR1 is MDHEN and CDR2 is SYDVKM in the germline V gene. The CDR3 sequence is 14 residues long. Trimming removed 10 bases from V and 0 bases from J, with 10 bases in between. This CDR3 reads CATLARSYNSPLHF. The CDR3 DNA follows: TGTGCCACACTAGCCCGCTCCTATAATTCACCCCTCCACTTT.

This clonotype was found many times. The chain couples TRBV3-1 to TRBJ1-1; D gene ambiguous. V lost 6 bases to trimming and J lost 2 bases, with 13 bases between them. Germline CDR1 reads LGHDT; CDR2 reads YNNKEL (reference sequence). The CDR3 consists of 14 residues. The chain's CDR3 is CASSQPGSNTEAFF. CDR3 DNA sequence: TGTGCCAGCAGTCAGCCCGGCAGCAACACTGAAGCTTTCTTT.

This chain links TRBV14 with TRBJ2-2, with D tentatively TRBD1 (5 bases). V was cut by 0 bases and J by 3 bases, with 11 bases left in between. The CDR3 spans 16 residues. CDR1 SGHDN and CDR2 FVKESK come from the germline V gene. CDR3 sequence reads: CASSQEWGTYTGELFF. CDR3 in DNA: TGTGCCAGCAGCCAAGAATGGGGCACTTACACCGGGGAGCTGTTTTTT.

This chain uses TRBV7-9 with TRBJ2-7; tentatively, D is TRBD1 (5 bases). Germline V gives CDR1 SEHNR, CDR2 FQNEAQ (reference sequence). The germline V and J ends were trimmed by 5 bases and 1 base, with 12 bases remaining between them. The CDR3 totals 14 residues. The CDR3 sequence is CASSNRQGSYEQYF. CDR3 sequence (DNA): TGTGCCAGCAGCAACCGCCAGGGATCCTACGAGCAGTACTTC. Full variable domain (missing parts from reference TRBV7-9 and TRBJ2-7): DTGVSQNPRHKITKRGQNVTFRCDPISEHNRLYWYRQTLGQGPEFLTYFQNEAQLEKSRLLSDRFSAERPKGSFSTLEIQRTEQGDSAMYLCASSNRQGSYEQYFGPGTRLTVT.

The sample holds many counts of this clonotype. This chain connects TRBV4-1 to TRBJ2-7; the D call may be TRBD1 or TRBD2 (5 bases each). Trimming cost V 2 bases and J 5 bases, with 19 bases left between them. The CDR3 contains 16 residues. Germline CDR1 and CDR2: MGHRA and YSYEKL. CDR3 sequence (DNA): TGCGCCAGCAGCCAAAACCCGACGCTAGGGACCAACGAGCAGTACTTC. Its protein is CASSQNPTLGTNEQYF.

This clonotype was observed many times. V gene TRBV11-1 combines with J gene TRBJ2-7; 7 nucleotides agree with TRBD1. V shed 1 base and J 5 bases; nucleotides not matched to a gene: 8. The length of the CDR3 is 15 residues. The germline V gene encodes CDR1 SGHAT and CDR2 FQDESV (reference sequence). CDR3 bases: TGTGCCAGCAGCTTAGGTAACAGGGGAACGCACGAGCAGTACTTC. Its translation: CASSLGNRGTHEQYF. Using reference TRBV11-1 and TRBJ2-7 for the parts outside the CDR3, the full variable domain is EAEVAQSPRYKITEKSQAVAFWCDPISGHATLYWYRQILGQGPELLVQFQDESVVDDSQLPKDRFSAERLKGVDSTLKIQPAELGDSAMYLCASSLGNRGTHEQYFGPGTRLTVT.

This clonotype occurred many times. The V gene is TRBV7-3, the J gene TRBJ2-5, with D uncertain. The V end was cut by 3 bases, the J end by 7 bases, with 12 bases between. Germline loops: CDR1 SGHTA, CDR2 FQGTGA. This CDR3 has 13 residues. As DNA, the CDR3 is TGTGCCAGCAGCTTCGACCCGGTGGGGACCCAGTACTTC. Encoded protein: CASSFDPVGTQYF.

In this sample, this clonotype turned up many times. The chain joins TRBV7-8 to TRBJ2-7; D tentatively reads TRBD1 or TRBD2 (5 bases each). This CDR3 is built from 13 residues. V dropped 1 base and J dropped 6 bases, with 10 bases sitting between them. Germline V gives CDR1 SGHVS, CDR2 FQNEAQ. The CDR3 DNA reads TGTGCCAGCAGCTTAGTTGGGGGAAGCGAGCAGTACTTC. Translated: CASSLVGGSEQYF.

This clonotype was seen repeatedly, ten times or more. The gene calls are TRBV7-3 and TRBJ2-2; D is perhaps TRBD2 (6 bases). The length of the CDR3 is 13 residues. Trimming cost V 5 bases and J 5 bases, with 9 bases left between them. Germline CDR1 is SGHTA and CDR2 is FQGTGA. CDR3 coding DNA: TGTGCCAGCAGCAGACTAGGAACCGGGGAGCTGTTTTTT. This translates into CASSRLGTGELFF.

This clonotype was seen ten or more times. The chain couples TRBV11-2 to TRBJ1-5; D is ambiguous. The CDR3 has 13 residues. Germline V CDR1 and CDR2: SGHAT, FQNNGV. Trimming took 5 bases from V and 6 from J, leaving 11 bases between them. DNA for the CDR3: TGTGCCAGCAGCCCAGGACCCTTTCAGCCCCAGCATTTT. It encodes CASSPGPFQPQHF. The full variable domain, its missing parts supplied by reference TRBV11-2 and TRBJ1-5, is EAGVAQSPRYKIIEKRQSVAFWCNPISGHATLYWYQQILGQGPKLLIQFQNNGVVDDSQLPKDRFSAERLKGVDSTLKIQPAKLEDSAVYLCASSPGPFQPQHFGDGTRLSIL.

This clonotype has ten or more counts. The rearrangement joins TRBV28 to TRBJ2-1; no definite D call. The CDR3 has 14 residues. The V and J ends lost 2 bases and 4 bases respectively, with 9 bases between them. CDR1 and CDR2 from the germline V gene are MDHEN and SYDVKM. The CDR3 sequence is CASSLSQRYNEQFF. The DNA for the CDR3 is TGTGCCAGCAGTTTAAGCCAAAGGTACAATGAGCAGTTCTTC.

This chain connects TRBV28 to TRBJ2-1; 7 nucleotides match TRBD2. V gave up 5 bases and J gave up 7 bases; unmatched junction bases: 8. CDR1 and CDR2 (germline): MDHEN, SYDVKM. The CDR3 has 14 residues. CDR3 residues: CASSVTSSANEQFF. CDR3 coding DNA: TGTGCCAGCAGTGTGACTAGCTCTGCAAATGAGCAGTTCTTC. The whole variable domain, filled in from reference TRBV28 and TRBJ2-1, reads DVKVTQSSRYLVKRTGEKVFLECVQDMDHENMFWYRQDPGLGLRLIYFSYDVKMKEKGDIPEGYSVSREKKERFSLILESASTNQTSMYLCASSVTSSANEQFFGPGTRLTVL.

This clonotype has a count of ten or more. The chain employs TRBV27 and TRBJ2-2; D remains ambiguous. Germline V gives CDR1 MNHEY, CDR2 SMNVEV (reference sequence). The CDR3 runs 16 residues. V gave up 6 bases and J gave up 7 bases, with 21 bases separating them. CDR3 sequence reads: CASRPLDGRLSGELFF. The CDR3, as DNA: TGTGCCAGCAGACCCCTAGACGGCCGGTTGAGCGGGGAGCTGTTTTTT.

The CDR3 sequence: CSARIGATSTDTQYF. CDR3 sequence (DNA): TGCAGTGCTAGGATAGGGGCTACCAGCACAGATACGCAGTATTTT. This rearrangement joins TRBV20-1 to TRBJ2-3; possible D gene TRBD1, 5 bases. The CDR3 runs to 15 residues. V was trimmed by 3 bases and J by 0 bases, leaving 13 bases between them. From germline, CDR1 is DFQATT and CDR2 SNEGSKA (reference sequence).

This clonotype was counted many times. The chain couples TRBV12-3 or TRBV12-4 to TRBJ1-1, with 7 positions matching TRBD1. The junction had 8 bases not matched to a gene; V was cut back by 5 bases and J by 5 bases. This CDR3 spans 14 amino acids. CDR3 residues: CASSGAQGGTEAFF. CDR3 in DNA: TGTGCCAGCAGTGGGGCCCAGGGGGGAACTGAAGCTTTCTTT.

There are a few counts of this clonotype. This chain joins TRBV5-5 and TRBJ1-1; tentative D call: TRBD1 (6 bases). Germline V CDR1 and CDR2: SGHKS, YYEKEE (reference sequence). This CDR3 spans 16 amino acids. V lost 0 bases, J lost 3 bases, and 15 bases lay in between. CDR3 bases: TGTGCCAGCAGCTTGGCGTTAAGGGACACCTACACTGAAGCTTTCTTT. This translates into CASSLALRDTYTEAFF.

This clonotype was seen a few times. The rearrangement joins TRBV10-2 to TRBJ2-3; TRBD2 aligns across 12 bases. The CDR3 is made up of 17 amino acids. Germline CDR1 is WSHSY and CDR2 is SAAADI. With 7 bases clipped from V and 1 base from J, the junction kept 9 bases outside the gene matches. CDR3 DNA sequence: TGCGCCAGCATCCGACTAGCGGGAGTCCGTCGCACAGATACGCAGTATTTT. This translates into CASIRLAGVRRTDTQYF.

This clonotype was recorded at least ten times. CDR3 nucleotide sequence: TGCAGCGTTGAAGACAGCGGGAGGGCCCTCAACACAGATACGCAGTATTTT. Residues: CSVEDSGRALNTDTQYF. This chain joins TRBV29-1 and TRBJ2-3; 10 bases align to TRBD2. The CDR3 is made up of 17 amino acids. The V gene end was trimmed by 0 bases and the J gene end by 2 bases; junction bases not matched to a gene: 8. Germline V lookup: CDR1 SQVTM, CDR2 ANQGSEA.

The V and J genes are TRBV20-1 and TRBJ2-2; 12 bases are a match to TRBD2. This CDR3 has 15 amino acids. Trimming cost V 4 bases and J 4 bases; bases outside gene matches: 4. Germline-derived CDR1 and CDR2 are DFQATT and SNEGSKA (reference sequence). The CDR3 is CSATASGGVTGELFF. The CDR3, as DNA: TGCAGTGCTACGGCTAGCGGGGGGGTCACCGGGGAGCTGTTTTTT.

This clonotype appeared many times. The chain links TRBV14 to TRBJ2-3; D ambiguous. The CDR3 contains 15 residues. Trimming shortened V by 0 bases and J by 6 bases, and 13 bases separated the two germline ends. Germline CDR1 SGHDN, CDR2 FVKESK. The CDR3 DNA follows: TGTGCCAGCAGCCAAGAACGGTCAACCACGGATACGCAGTATTTT. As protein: CASSQERSTTDTQYF.

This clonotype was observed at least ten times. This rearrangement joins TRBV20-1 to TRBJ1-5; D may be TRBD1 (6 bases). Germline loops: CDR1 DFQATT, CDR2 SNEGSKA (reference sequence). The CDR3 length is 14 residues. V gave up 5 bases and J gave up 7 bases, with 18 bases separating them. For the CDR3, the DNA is TGCAGTGCTGACAGGAACGGGGGTGGCCAGCCCCAGCATTTT. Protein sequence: CSADRNGGGQPQHF.

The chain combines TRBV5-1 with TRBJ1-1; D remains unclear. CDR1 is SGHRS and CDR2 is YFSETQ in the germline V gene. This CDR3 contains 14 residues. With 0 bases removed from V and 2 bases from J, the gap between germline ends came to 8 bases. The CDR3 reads CASSLGAQNTEAFF. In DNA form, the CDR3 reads TGCGCCAGCAGCTTGGGGGCCCAAAACACTGAAGCTTTCTTT.

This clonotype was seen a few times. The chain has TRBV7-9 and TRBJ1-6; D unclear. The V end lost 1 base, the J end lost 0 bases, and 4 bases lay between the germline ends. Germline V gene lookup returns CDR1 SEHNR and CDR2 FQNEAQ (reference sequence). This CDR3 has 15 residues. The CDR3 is CASSLGSSYNSPLHF. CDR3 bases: TGTGCCAGCAGCTTAGGGAGCTCCTATAATTCACCCCTCCACTTT.

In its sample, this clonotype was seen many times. CDR3 in amino acids: CASSQGVDQPQHF. As DNA, the CDR3 is TGTGCCAGCAGCCAGGGGGTAGATCAGCCCCAGCATTTT. The chain uses TRBV2 and TRBJ1-5, with 7 nucleotides matching TRBD1. Germline V gene lookup returns CDR1 SNHLY and CDR2 FYNNEI. CDR3 length: 13 amino acids. V lost 6 bases and J lost 5; bases outside the gene matches: 4.

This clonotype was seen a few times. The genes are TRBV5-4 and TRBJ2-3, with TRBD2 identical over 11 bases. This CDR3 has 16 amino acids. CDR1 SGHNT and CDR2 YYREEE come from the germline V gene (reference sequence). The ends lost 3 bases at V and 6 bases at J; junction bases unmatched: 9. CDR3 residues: CASSSIAGGPRDTQYF. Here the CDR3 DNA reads TGTGCCAGCAGCTCCATAGCGGGAGGGCCTCGGGATACGCAGTATTTT. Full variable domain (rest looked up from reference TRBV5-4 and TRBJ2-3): ETGVTQSPTHLIKTRGQQVTLRCSSQSGHNTVSWYQQALGQGPQFIFQYYREEENGRGNFPPRFSGLQFPNYSSELNVNALELDDSALYLCASSSIAGGPRDTQYFGPGTRLTVL.